Shown below are 20 T cell receptor beta chains from a single sample sequenced in a study of identical twins. TCRdb ran MiXCR on the 5' RACE reads and lists one entry per CDR3 protein. The table lists around 480,000 distinct CDR3 sequences, 14% of them singletons. The sample also formed part of further work on yellow fever vaccine responses in identical twins.

The sample comprised CD4+ T cells sorted from blood. The origin of the receptors is a woman younger than 35 in good health.

The rearrangement uses TRBV12-3 or TRBV12-4 and TRBJ2-1; the match to TRBD2 covers 7 bases. Germline trimming cut 6 bases from V and 2 bases from J; bases unmatched to any gene: 4. This CDR3 is 14 amino acids long. The CDR3 reads CASSLAEAYNEQFF. CDR3 coding DNA: TGTGCCAGCAGCCTAGCGGAAGCCTACAATGAGCAGTTCTTC.

The V and J genes are TRBV20-1 and TRBJ2-5; D might be TRBD1 (7 bases). The V and J ends lost 0 bases and 5 bases respectively, with 13 bases between them. Germline V gene data show CDR1 as DFQATT and CDR2 as SNEGSKA (reference sequence). The CDR3 covers 14 residues. The CDR3: CSARDLQGRETQYF. The CDR3 DNA is TGCAGTGCTAGAGATCTACAGGGGAGGGAGACCCAGTACTTC.

This chain's CDR3 is CASHRYQETQYF. For the CDR3, the DNA is TGTGCCAGCCACCGGTACCAAGAGACCCAGTACTTC. The chain links TRBV7-2 to TRBJ2-5, with no clear D. V lost 8 bases and J lost 0, with 7 bases in between. The germline CDR1 and CDR2 sequences are SGHTA and FQGNSA. This CDR3 spans 12 amino acids.

This clonotype was seen only a few times. The chain employs TRBV4-3 and TRBJ2-7; D is unresolved. The CDR3 sequence is 15 residues long. V dropped 5 bases and J dropped 6 bases, with 20 bases sitting between them. CDR1 and CDR2 from the germline V gene are LGHNA and YSLEER. The chain's CDR3 is CASSNRGQAPLEQYF. For the CDR3, the DNA is TGCGCCAGCAGCAACCGTGGCCAGGCCCCTCTCGAGCAGTACTTC.

This clonotype was seen more than once but under ten times. J is TRBJ2-1 and V is TRBV6-2 or TRBV6-3, with no clear D. From germline, CDR1 is MNHEY and CDR2 SVGEGT. Trimming pared 4 bases from V and 6 bases from J, leaving 16 bases between. The CDR3 is 15 residues long. CDR3 nucleotides: TGTGCCAGCAGTTGGACCTCAAACCCCCCCAATGAGCAGTTCTTC. This codes for CASSWTSNPPNEQFF.

This clonotype was seen more than once but under ten times. The rearrangement joins TRBV3-1 to TRBJ2-1, with TRBD1 matching over 7 bases. This CDR3 has 14 amino acids. Germline assignment: CDR1 LGHDT and CDR2 YNNKEL (reference sequence). V trimming: 3 bases; J trimming: 6 bases; junction bases outside the gene matches: 5. The CDR3 region is CASSHLRGSNEQFF. As DNA, the CDR3 is TGTGCCAGCAGCCACCTCAGGGGGAGCAATGAGCAGTTCTTC.

V gene TRBV29-1 combines with J gene TRBJ2-4; D is unresolved. Germline values: CDR1 SQVTM, CDR2 ANQGSEA. V was trimmed by 4 bases and J by 3 bases, leaving 7 bases between them. The CDR3 is 12 residues long. DNA of the CDR3: TGCAGCGTTGTAAGCAACAAAAACATTCAGTACTTC. Translation gives CSVVSNKNIQYF. Complete variable domain (other parts from reference TRBV29-1 and TRBJ2-4): SAVISQKPSRDICQRGTSLTIQCQVDSQVTMMFWYRQQPGQSLTLIATANQGSEATYESGFVIDKFPISRPNLTFSTLTVSNMSPEDSSIYLCSVVSNKNIQYFGAGTRLSVL.

The V and J genes are TRBV27 and TRBJ2-1; 12 nucleotides align to TRBD2. The CDR3 consists of 14 residues. Germline values: CDR1 MNHEY, CDR2 SMNVEV (reference sequence). V shed 3 bases, J shed 12 bases, and the junction held 6 bases outside the gene matches. This CDR3 reads CASSLGLAGTPQFF. Here the CDR3 DNA reads TGTGCCAGCAGTTTGGGACTAGCGGGCACCCCGCAGTTCTTC.

The rearrangement links TRBV29-1 to TRBJ1-5; D gene ambiguous. Deletions cut 5 bases from V and 0 bases from J, with 11 bases between. Germline V gene sequence: CDR1 SQVTM, CDR2 ANQGSEA. This CDR3 is 14 amino acids long. The CDR3 region has the DNA TGCAGCGTTCGTTGGGGAGATAGCAATCAGCCCCAGCATTTT. Residues: CSVRWGDSNQPQHF.

The rearrangement links TRBV6-6 to TRBJ1-2; TRBD1 agrees at 7 bases. V was clipped by 7 bases and J by 8 bases; unmatched bases: 7. CDR3 length: 12 residues. Per the germline V gene, CDR1 is MNHNY and CDR2 is SVGAGI (reference sequence). CDR3 residues: CASTAGGRGYTF. CDR3 sequence (DNA): TGTGCCAGCACCGCAGGGGGTCGGGGCTACACCTTC.

The chain is built from TRBV6-2 or TRBV6-3 and TRBJ2-7, with TRBD1 matching 9 bases. The germline V gene encodes CDR1 MNHEY and CDR2 SVGEGT. This CDR3 contains 14 residues. The V gene end was trimmed by 7 bases and the J gene end by 3 bases; junction bases not matched to a gene: 7. The CDR3 loop reads CASIKRTGDYEQYF. Here the CDR3 DNA reads TGTGCCAGCATCAAAAGGACAGGGGACTACGAGCAGTACTTC.

J is TRBJ1-3 and V is TRBV5-1, with a weak D call TRBD1 (6 bases). CDR1 SGHRS and CDR2 YFSETQ come from the germline V gene. CDR3 size: 15 residues. V was clipped by 4 bases and J by 6 bases, with 17 bases between them. The CDR3: CASSPTAGAQNTIYF. DNA of the CDR3: TGCGCCAGCAGCCCTACGGCAGGGGCACAAAACACCATATATTTT.

The genes are TRBV4-2 and TRBJ2-2; D is uncertain. The germline V gene encodes CDR1 LGHNA and CDR2 YNFKEQ. V gave up 4 bases and J gave up 6 bases, with 12 bases separating them. The CDR3 runs to 14 residues. The CDR3 nucleotides are TGTGCCAGCAGCCCCGGAGACGGCCCCGGGGAGCTGTTTTTT. It translates to CASSPGDGPGELFF.

This sequence joins TRBV5-4 and TRBJ2-3, with TRBD1 as a possible D gene (5 bases). Between the trimmed V and J ends, which lost 4 bases and 3 bases, there was a span of 27 bases. Germline assignment: CDR1 SGHNT and CDR2 YYREEE (reference sequence). The CDR3 is 19 amino acids. The CDR3 sequence is CASSIGPKGIGVWTDTQYF. For the CDR3, the DNA is TGTGCCAGCAGCATTGGGCCGAAAGGTATAGGGGTATGGACAGATACGCAGTATTTT.

This clonotype was seen only a few times. The rearrangement joins TRBV5-5 to TRBJ2-2; 12 nucleotides match TRBD1. The germline gives CDR1 SGHKS, CDR2 YYEKEE (reference sequence). CDR3 length equals 17 residues. The ends lost 3 bases at V and 4 bases at J; junction bases unmatched: 7. DNA of the CDR3: TGTGCCAGCAGCTCGGGACAGGGGGCGCTGGCCACCGGGGAGCTGTTTTTT. Residues: CASSSGQGALATGELFF.

This chain joins TRBV12-3 or TRBV12-4 and TRBJ2-7; no clear D gene. V lost 2 bases, J lost 0 bases, and 11 bases lay in between. CDR3 length: 15 residues. CDR3 sequence (DNA): TGTGCCAGCAGTTTATCTGGGCCCTTCTCCTACGAGCAGTACTTC. Protein: CASSLSGPFSYEQYF.

The chain carries TRBV28 and TRBJ1-5; 7 bases map to TRBD1. CDR1 is MDHEN, CDR2 SYDVKM, per germline. V trimming: 5 bases; J trimming: 2 bases; junction bases outside the gene matches: 6. This CDR3 is built from 15 residues. Written as DNA, the CDR3 is TGTGCCAGCAGTCGCTTACAGGGGCGCAATCAGCCCCAGCATTTT. This codes for CASSRLQGRNQPQHF. The entire variable domain, with the rest obtained from reference TRBV28 and TRBJ1-5, is as follows: DVKVTQSSRYLVKRTGEKVFLECVQDMDHENMFWYRQDPGLGLRLIYFSYDVKMKEKGDIPEGYSVSREKKERFSLILESASTNQTSMYLCASSRLQGRNQPQHFGDGTRLSIL.

The chain has TRBV14 and TRBJ2-2, with 7 bases fitting TRBD1. V lost 0 bases, J lost 4 bases, and 5 bases stayed unmatched. CDR3 size: 16 residues. Germline CDR1 SGHDN, CDR2 FVKESK. CDR3 nucleotide sequence: TGTGCCAGCAGCCAAGATAGAACAGGGGTCACCGGGGAGCTGTTTTTT. Residues: CASSQDRTGVTGELFF.

This chain links TRBV7-2 with TRBJ2-5; possibly TRBD2 for D (6 bases). Per germline, CDR1 SGHTA and CDR2 FQGNSA. The CDR3 length is 16 residues. V lost 4 bases and J 7 bases, leaving 22 bases between the germline ends. CDR3 sequence: CASSSPEGGTSGTQYF. In nucleotides, the CDR3 is TGTGCCAGCAGCTCCCCGGAGGGTGGAACTTCTGGGACCCAGTACTTC.

The table lists this clonotype with a few counts. This chain links TRBV10-3 with TRBJ2-7, with D tentatively TRBD2 (5 bases). Germline V gene sequence: CDR1 ENHRY, CDR2 SYGVKD. The CDR3 covers 15 residues. Deletions cut 3 bases from V and 0 bases from J, with 12 bases between. The CDR3 loop reads CAISDGGSASYEQYF. The DNA of the CDR3 is TGTGCCATCAGTGATGGCGGGTCGGCCTCCTACGAGCAGTACTTC.